This T cell receptor beta chain derives from a study of PD-1 blockade in classical Hodgkin lymphoma. Every one of the patients relapsed after autologous stem cell transplantation (brentuximab vedotin exposure was variable). CDR1 and CDR2 from the germline V gene are SQVTM and ANQGSEA. V shed 5 bases, J shed 6 bases, and the junction held 11 bases outside the gene matches. This CDR3 is built from 14 residues. To note about this clone: Its antigen remains unknown.

Assay: immunoSEQ multiplex PCR; the TCRdb copy retains only in-frame clones and omits some. The sample yields tens of thousands of clones, roughly 89% seen once. General study findings and limits: Patients starting nivolumab under 1 year after ASCT were excluded. Relapsed/refractory patients reportedly had the lowest baseline TCR diversity, below newly diagnosed patients, who were below healthy donors. By C4D1, CD4+ diversity increased significantly, especially in complete responders.

This TCR was sampled from a human donor with classical Hodgkin lymphoma. The chain combines TRBV29-1 with TRBJ2-3, with 7 bases lining up with TRBD2. Sequencing used peripheral blood mononuclear cells (PBMCs), obtained before the second cycle of nivolumab. CDR3 in amino acids: CSVPTKSGADTQYF. CDR3 bases: TGCAGCGTTCCAACTAAAAGCGGGGCGGATACGCAGTATTTT.